This T cell receptor (beta chain) was profiled in a study of OX40 agonist ivuxolimab in advanced cancers. Study conclusions and caveats: Partial responders dosed at 0.1-3.0 mg/kg displayed clonal expansion ranking among the lowest. Part of the nonresponder group also had normalized T-cell clonal expansion that was low.

Measured with immunoSEQ multiplex PCR; TCRdb has only the in-frame clones, and not every one. The sample includes fewer than 90,000 clones, over 75% of them seen just once. On this clone: Its cognate antigen is unknown.

Trimming removed 11 bases from V and 11 bases from J, with 21 bases in between. CDR1 and CDR2 from the germline V gene are MNHNY and SVGAGI (reference sequence). This CDR3 contains 13 residues. The V call is TRBV6-6, the J call TRBJ1-4; D uncertain. The sample in question was CD4+ or CD8+ T cells sorted from blood, obtained in a trial of the OX40 agonist ivuxolimab. This clonotype originated in an adult with an advanced solid tumor such as melanoma, head and neck, liver or kidney cancer. For the CDR3, the DNA is TGTGCCTCATTACGCGACACAGATGGCAAACTGTTTTTT. Its protein product is CASLRDTDGKLFF.